The 10 T cell receptor beta chains in this list originate from one sample, sequenced in a study of T-cell memory formation after mild COVID-19. MiXCR, run by TCRdb on the 5' RACE reads, gives a single entry per CDR3 protein. The sample lists a few hundred thousand distinct CDR3 sequences, just under 20% occurring once. The sequencing input was PBMCs or a T cell subset sorted from them (not recorded which). The receptors shown here come from a man between 18 and 29 years old who had mild COVID-19 (a few samples of this study predate the infection). Cell type and time point are not known.

The J gene is TRBJ1-5, the V gene TRBV6-1; 7 bases line up with TRBD1. After removal of 3 bases from V and 2 bases from J, the junction contained 7 bases not matched to a gene. Per the germline V gene, CDR1 is MNHNS and CDR2 is SASEGT. The CDR3 runs to 16 residues. In DNA, the CDR3 is TGTGCCAGCAGTGACCGACAGGGAATAGGCAATCAGCCCCAGCATTTT. Translated, it gives CASSDRQGIGNQPQHF.

This clonotype appeared a few times. The rearrangement uses TRBV5-1 and TRBJ1-1; the D gene is possibly TRBD1 (5 bases). The CDR3 has 14 amino acids. CDR1 is SGHRS and CDR2 is YFSETQ in the germline V gene. V was clipped by 4 bases and J by 2 bases, with 12 bases between them. CDR3 nucleotide sequence: TGCGCCAGCAGCCCCAGGGTGGTTAACACTGAAGCTTTCTTT. It codes for CASSPRVVNTEAFF.

This clonotype came up a few times. The chain is built from TRBV5-1 and TRBJ2-4; no clear D. Germline V CDR1 and CDR2: SGHRS, YFSETQ. V shed 1 base and J shed 8 bases, with 10 bases lying between them. The CDR3 covers 13 residues. The CDR3 reads CASSLLGVDIQYF. The CDR3 DNA reads as TGCGCCAGCAGCTTGCTGGGTGTGGACATTCAGTACTTC.

This clonotype has just a few counts. The rearrangement uses TRBV14 and TRBJ2-3; TRBD1 aligns across 7 bases. The CDR3 is 16 residues long. The germline V gene encodes CDR1 SGHDN and CDR2 FVKESK. The V and J ends lost 3 bases and 0 bases, in that order; junction bases with no gene match: 6. The CDR3, as DNA: TGTGCCAGCAGCCAGTTCCGGGACAGTAGCACAGATACGCAGTATTTT. Translating it yields CASSQFRDSSTDTQYF.

This clonotype was observed a handful of times. The chain uses TRBV12-3 or TRBV12-4 and TRBJ2-1, with D tentatively TRBD1 (5 bases). V gave up 4 bases and J gave up 4 bases, with 14 bases separating them. CDR3 size: 15 residues. The CDR3 coding sequence is TGTGCCAGCAGTTCTGGCAGGGAAGCGTACAATGAGCAGTTCTTC. Amino acids: CASSSGREAYNEQFF.

V gene TRBV3-1 combines with J gene TRBJ1-5; no reliable D call. The CDR3 contains 17 residues. Germline assignment: CDR1 LGHDT and CDR2 YNNKEL (reference sequence). V was pared by 4 bases and J by 0 bases, with 16 bases between. This CDR3 reads CASSPSVRVYSNQPQHF. CDR3 DNA: TGTGCCAGCAGCCCGAGTGTGAGAGTTTATAGCAATCAGCCCCAGCATTTT. Full variable domain (missing parts from reference TRBV3-1 and TRBJ1-5): DTAVSQTPKYLVTQMGNDKSIKCEQNLGHDTMYWYKQDSKKFLKIMFSYNNKELIINETVPNRFSPKSPDKAHLNLHINSLELGDSAVYFCASSPSVRVYSNQPQHFGDGTRLSIL.

This chain links TRBV4-1 with TRBJ1-5; D unresolved. CDR3 length: 16 amino acids. Deletions cut 3 bases from V and 0 bases from J, with 12 bases between. The germline gives CDR1 MGHRA, CDR2 YSYEKL. The CDR3 protein is CASSQIAGYSNQPQHF. CDR3 sequence (DNA): TGCGCCAGCAGCCAGATAGCCGGTTATAGCAATCAGCCCCAGCATTTT.

This clonotype has just a few counts. The V call is TRBV7-7, the J call TRBJ2-1, with 7 nucleotides matching TRBD1. CDR1 is SSHAT and CDR2 is FNYEAQ in the germline V gene (reference sequence). There are 14 residues in the CDR3. J was trimmed by 6 bases and V by 5 bases; bases with no gene match: 7. CDR3 in DNA: TGTGCCAGCAGCCGGACAGGTACTACCAATGAGCAGTTCTTC. Protein sequence: CASSRTGTTNEQFF.

This clonotype has at least ten counts. The rearrangement joins TRBV12-3 or TRBV12-4 to TRBJ2-3; D not resolved. V was pared by 5 bases and J by 1 base, with 13 bases between. The length of the CDR3 is 15 residues. CDR3 sequence (DNA): TGTGCCAGCAGTCCATACTTAAAGCGCACAGATACGCAGTATTTT. Translating it yields CASSPYLKRTDTQYF.

The chain combines TRBV6-5 with TRBJ2-7; D might be TRBD1 or TRBD2, each matching 5 bases. The CDR3 has 13 residues. Germline V lookup: CDR1 MNHEY, CDR2 SVGAGI. Trimming removed 5 bases from V and 7 bases from J, with 15 bases in between. As DNA, the CDR3 is TGTGCCAGCAGTGGGACCTCTTCGGGTGAGCAGTACGTC. As protein: CASSGTSSGEQYV.